This T cell receptor beta chain derives from a study of spatial heterogeneity in lung cancer. The wider study: PBMC collected at follow-up were sequenced when available, a median of around two years after resection.

Specified time point: blood at routine non-recurrence follow-up after resection. The sequenced material consisted of unsorted whole RNA from tumor, nontumor lung or frozen PBMC. This clonotype was recorded a few times. The V gene end was trimmed by 7 bases and the J gene end by 4 bases; junction bases not matched to a gene: 11. This CDR3 is 15 amino acids long. The germline V gene encodes CDR1 LNHDA and CDR2 SQIVND (reference sequence). In TCRdb, the 5' RACE reads were re-called with MiXCR into one record per CDR3 protein. This sample has 110,000 or so distinct CDR3 sequences, with 10% to 13% found just once.

The chain joins TRBV19 to TRBJ1-2, with 8 nucleotides matching TRBD1. The sample here was PBMCs, taken at follow-up. The origin of this receptor is a female donor with early-stage non-small cell lung cancer. DNA of the CDR3: TGTGCCAGTACCTCCAGCCCAGGGGGCAGCTATGGCTACACCTTC. It yields the protein CASTSSPGGSYGYTF.